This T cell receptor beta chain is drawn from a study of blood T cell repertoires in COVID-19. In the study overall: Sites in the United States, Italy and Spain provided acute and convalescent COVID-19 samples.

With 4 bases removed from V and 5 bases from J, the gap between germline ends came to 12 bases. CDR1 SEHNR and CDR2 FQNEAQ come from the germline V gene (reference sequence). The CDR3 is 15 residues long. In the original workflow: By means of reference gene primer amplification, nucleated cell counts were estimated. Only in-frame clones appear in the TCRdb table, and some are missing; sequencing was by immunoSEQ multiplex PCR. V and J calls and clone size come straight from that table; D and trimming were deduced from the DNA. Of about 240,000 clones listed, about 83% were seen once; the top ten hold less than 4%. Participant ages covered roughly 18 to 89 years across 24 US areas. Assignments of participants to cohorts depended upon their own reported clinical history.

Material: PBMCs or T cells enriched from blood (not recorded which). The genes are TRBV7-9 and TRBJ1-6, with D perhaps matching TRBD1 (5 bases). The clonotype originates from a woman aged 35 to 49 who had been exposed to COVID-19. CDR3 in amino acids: CASSSGGRDNSPLHF. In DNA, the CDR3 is TGTGCCAGCAGCTCTGGGGGGAGAGATAATTCACCCCTCCACTTT.